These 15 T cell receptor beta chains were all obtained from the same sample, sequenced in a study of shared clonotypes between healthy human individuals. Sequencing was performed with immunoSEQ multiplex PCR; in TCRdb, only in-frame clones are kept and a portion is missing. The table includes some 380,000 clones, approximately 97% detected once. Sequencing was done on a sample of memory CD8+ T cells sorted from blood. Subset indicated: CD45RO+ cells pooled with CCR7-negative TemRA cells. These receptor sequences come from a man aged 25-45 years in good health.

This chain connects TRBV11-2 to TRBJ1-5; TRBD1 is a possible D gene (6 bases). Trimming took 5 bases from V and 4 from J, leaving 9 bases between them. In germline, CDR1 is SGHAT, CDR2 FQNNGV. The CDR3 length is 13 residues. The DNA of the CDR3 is TGTGCCAGCAGCCTCACAGGGAATCAGCCCCAGCATTTT. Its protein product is CASSLTGNQPQHF.

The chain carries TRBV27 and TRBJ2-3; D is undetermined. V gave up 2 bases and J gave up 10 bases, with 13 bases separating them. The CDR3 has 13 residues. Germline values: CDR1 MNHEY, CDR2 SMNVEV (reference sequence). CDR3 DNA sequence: TGTGCCAGCAGTTTAATCTGGTCGGCGGCGCAGTATTTT. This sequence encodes CASSLIWSAAQYF.

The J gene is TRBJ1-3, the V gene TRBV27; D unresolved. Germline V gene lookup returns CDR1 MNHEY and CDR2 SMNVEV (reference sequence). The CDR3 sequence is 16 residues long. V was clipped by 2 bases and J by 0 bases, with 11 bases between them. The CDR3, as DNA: TGTGCCAGCAGTTTAGGGCCCACCATCTCTGGAAACACCATATATTTT. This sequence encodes CASSLGPTISGNTIYF.

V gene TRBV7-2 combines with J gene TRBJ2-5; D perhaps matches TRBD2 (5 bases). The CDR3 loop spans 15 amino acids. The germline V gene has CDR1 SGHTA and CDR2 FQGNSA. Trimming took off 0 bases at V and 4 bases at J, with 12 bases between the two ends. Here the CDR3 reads CASSLAVSRGETQYF. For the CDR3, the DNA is TGTGCCAGCAGCTTAGCGGTTTCCCGGGGAGAGACCCAGTACTTC.

In DNA form, the CDR3 reads TGTGCCAGCAGCTTAATTGCGGGAGTCCAAGAGACCCAGTACTTC. Translated, it gives CASSLIAGVQETQYF. The gene calls are TRBV7-3 and TRBJ2-5; 7 nucleotides align to TRBD2. Germline V gene lookup returns CDR1 SGHTA and CDR2 FQGTGA. The CDR3 consists of 15 residues. V was clipped by 1 base and J by 1 base; unmatched bases: 3.

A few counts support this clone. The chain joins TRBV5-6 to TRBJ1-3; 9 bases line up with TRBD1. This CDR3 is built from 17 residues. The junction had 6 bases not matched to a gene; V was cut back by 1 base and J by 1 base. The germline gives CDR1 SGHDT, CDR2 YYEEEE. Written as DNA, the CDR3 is TGTGCCAGCAGCTTGACAGGGGGCTTCTGGTCTGGAAACACCATATATTTT. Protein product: CASSLTGGFWSGNTIYF.

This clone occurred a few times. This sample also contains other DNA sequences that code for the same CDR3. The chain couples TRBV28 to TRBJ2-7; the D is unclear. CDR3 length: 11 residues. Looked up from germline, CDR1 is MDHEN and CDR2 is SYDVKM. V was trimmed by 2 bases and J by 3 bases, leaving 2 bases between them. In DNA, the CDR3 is TGTGCCAGCAGTTTAGGCTACGAGCAGTACTTC. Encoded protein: CASSLGYEQYF.

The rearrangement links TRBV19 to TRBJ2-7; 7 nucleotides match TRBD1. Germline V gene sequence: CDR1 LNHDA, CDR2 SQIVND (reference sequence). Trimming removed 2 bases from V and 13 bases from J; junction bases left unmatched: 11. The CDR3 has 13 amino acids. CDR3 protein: CASSIIGDSAFYF. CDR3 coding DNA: TGTGCCAGTAGTATAATAGGGGACAGTGCATTCTACTTC. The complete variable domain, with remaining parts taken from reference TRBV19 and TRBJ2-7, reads DGGITQSPKYLFRKEGQNVTLSCEQNLNHDAMYWYRQDPGQGLRLIYYSQIVNDFQKGDIAEGYSVSREKKESFPLTVTSAQKNPTAFYLCASSIIGDSAFYFGPGTRLTVT.

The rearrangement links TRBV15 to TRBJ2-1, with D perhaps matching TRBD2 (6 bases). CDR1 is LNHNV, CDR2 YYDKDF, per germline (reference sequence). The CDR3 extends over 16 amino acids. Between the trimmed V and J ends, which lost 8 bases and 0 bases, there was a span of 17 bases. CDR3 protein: CATSSRDSSSYNEQFF. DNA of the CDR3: TGTGCCACCTCCTCTAGGGACTCCAGCTCCTACAATGAGCAGTTCTTC. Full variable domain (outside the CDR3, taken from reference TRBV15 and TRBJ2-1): DAMVIQNPRYQVTQFGKPVTLSCSQTLNHNVMYWYQQKSSQAPKLLFHYYDKDFNNEADTPDNFQSRRPNTSFCFLDIRSPGLGDTAMYLCATSSRDSSSYNEQFFGPGTRLTVL.

CDR3: CASSIKRGTEAFF. The CDR3 nucleotides read TGTGCCAGTAGTATAAAAAGGGGCACTGAAGCTTTCTTT. The V call is TRBV19, the J call TRBJ1-1; maybe TRBD1 (5 bases). CDR3 length equals 13 residues. CDR1 LNHDA and CDR2 SQIVND come from the germline V gene (reference sequence). V was pared by 2 bases and J by 4 bases, with 8 bases between.

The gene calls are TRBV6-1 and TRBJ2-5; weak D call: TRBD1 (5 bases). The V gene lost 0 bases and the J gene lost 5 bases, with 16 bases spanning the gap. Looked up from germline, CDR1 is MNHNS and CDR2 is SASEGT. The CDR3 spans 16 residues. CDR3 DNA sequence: TGTGCCAGCAGTGAAGCGCCGCAGGGAATCCGGGAGACCCAGTACTTC. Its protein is CASSEAPQGIRETQYF.

CDR3 in DNA: TGTGCCAGCAGTGAGGGGACTAGCGGGAGCTCTGGGGCCAACGTCCTGACTTTC. Translated, it gives CASSEGTSGSSGANVLTF. The chain joins TRBV6-4 to TRBJ2-6, with TRBD2 identical over 14 bases. Losses at the gene ends were 3 bases for V and 0 bases for J; bases not matched to a gene: 1. Germline CDR1 MRHNA, CDR2 SNTAGT. This CDR3 has 18 residues.

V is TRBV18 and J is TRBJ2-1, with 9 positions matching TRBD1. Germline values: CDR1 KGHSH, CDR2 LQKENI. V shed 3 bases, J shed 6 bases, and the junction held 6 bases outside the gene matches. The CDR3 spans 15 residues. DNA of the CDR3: TGTGCCAGCTCACCCTTACAGGGGGCGGGCAATGAGCAGTTCTTC. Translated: CASSPLQGAGNEQFF.

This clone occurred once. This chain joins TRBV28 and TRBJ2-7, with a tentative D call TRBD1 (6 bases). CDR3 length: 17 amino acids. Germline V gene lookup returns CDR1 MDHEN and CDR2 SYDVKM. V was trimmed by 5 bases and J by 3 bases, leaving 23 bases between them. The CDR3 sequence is CASSPPVWGQENYEQYF. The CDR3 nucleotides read TGTGCCAGCAGTCCTCCTGTATGGGGACAAGAAAACTACGAGCAGTACTTC.

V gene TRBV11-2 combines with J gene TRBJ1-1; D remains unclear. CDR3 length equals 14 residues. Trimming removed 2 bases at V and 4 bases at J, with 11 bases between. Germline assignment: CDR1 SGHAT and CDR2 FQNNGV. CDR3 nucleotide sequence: TGTGCCAGCAGCTTACCCGCCGTTGGCACTGAAGCTTTCTTT. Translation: CASSLPAVGTEAFF.